These 15 T cell receptor beta chains were all obtained from the same sample, sequenced in a study of low-dose radiotherapy and immunotherapy resistance in tumors. Described time point: before trial treatment. Priming of first-strand cDNA relied on TRAV- and TRBV-specific primers (covering alpha and beta chains). With a constant-region primer and a V-primer adapter, TCRs were subjected to roughly 20 PCR cycles of amplification. TCRdb called the reads again in MiXCR, with one record for every CDR3 protein. Among tens of thousands of distinct CDR3 sequences listed, 15% to 20% were seen once. Material: PBMCs, obtained before treatment. The receptors come from a male donor with prostate cancer.

This chain joins TRBV12-3 or TRBV12-4 and TRBJ1-1; 7 positions agree with TRBD1. The V segment lost 6 bases and the J segment 4 bases; nucleotides outside the gene matches: 5. The CDR3 covers 13 residues. The DNA for the CDR3 is TGTGCCAGCAGAGAACAGGGGTTCACTGAAGCTTTCTTT. The encoded protein is CASREQGFTEAFF.

This clonotype was counted ten times or more. This chain uses TRBV3-1 with TRBJ2-1, with no clear D. CDR3 size: 13 residues. Germline values: CDR1 LGHDT, CDR2 YNNKEL (reference sequence). With 4 bases removed from V and 0 bases from J, the gap between germline ends came to 4 bases. CDR3 sequence: CASSPISYNEQFF. CDR3 DNA: TGTGCCAGCAGCCCGATCTCCTACAATGAGCAGTTCTTC.

The chain combines TRBV6-2 or TRBV6-3 with TRBJ1-1; no clear D. The CDR3 is 13 amino acids. The ends were cut back, 10 bases at V and 1 base at J, with 13 bases in the middle. The germline gives CDR1 MNHEY, CDR2 SVGEGT. The CDR3 is CATKSPENTEAFF. The CDR3 DNA follows: TGTGCCACCAAGTCTCCGGAGAACACTGAAGCTTTCTTT.

This clonotype was seen repeatedly, ten times or more. The CDR3: CSVDSGEKLFF. DNA of the CDR3: TGCAGCGTTGACAGTGGTGAAAAACTGTTTTTT. The rearrangement uses TRBV29-1 and TRBJ1-4, with no clear D. The ends were cut back, 3 bases at V and 7 bases at J, with 6 bases in the middle. There are 11 residues in the CDR3. In germline, CDR1 is SQVTM, CDR2 ANQGSEA.

The chain links TRBV29-1 to TRBJ2-1, with D uncertain. This CDR3 has 12 amino acids. Trimming removed 2 bases at V and 6 bases at J, with 8 bases between. Germline CDR1 reads SQVTM; CDR2 reads ANQGSEA. CDR3 sequence (DNA): TGCAGCGTTGAACGGTCGGGCAATGAGCAGTTCTTC. This encodes CSVERSGNEQFF.

In its sample, this clonotype was seen many times. The V and J genes are TRBV7-2 and TRBJ2-3; no clear D gene. The CDR3 loop spans 10 amino acids. CDR1 is SGHTA and CDR2 is FQGNSA in the germline V gene. The germline V and J ends were trimmed by 3 bases and 6 bases, with 1 base remaining between them. In nucleotides, the CDR3 is TGTGCCAGCAGCTTTGATACGCAGTATTTT. Amino acids: CASSFDTQYF.

As to this clonotype: The DNA is left out, because the CDR3 cannot be placed on it with certainty; the CDR3 is given as TCRdb lists it. The genes are TRBV6-2 or TRBV6-3 and TRBJ2-2; the table gives TRBD1 as D, unverified against the DNA. The length of the CDR3 is 16 amino acids, counting both ends. Germline V gene sequence: CDR1 MNHEY, CDR2 SVGEGT. CDR3 loop: CASSRGGRNTGELFFF.

This clonotype occurred many times. The chain couples TRBV24-1 to TRBJ1-6; no clear D gene. With 4 bases removed from V and 7 bases from J, the gap between germline ends came to 13 bases. This CDR3 is built from 15 residues. In germline, CDR1 is KGHDR, CDR2 SFDVKD. The CDR3 is CATSDYTRENSPLHF. The CDR3 region has the DNA TGTGCCACCAGTGACTACACAAGAGAAAATTCACCCCTCCACTTT.

This clonotype was found many times. The chain links TRBV10-3 to TRBJ1-2; D is perhaps TRBD1 (6 bases). Per the germline V gene, CDR1 is ENHRY and CDR2 is SYGVKD. Trimming took off 6 bases at V and 5 bases at J, with 16 bases between the two ends. The CDR3 covers 14 residues. CDR3 amino acids: CAIRDSGGVYGYTF. The CDR3 DNA follows: TGTGCCATCAGGGACAGCGGAGGGGTTTATGGCTACACCTTC.

This clonotype was detected many times. This chain connects TRBV19 to TRBJ2-2; 9 bases agree with TRBD1. Germline CDR1 and CDR2: LNHDA and SQIVND (reference sequence). CDR3 length equals 15 residues. After removal of 6 bases from V and 6 bases from J, the junction contained 8 bases not matched to a gene. CDR3 amino acids: CASSRGQGFPGELFF. DNA for the CDR3: TGTGCCAGTAGCCGGGGACAGGGTTTCCCCGGGGAGCTGTTTTTT.

This clonotype was picked up many times. The rearrangement links TRBV27 to TRBJ2-2, with unresolved D. The CDR3 spans 13 residues. In germline, CDR1 is MNHEY, CDR2 SMNVEV (reference sequence). With 3 bases removed from V and 4 bases from J, the gap between germline ends came to 6 bases. Here the CDR3 DNA reads TGTGCCAGCAGTTTGCCGATCACCGGGGAGCTGTTTTTT. It encodes CASSLPITGELFF.

This clonotype has a count of ten or more. The chain links TRBV29-1 to TRBJ1-3, with no clear D. V lost 4 bases and J lost 0, with 13 bases in between. The CDR3 sequence is 15 residues long. Germline CDR1 and CDR2: SQVTM and ANQGSEA. This chain's CDR3 is CSVVGQEYSGNTIYF. The CDR3, as DNA: TGCAGCGTTGTTGGGCAGGAGTACTCTGGAAACACCATATATTTT.

This clonotype was recorded many times. The rearrangement links TRBV20-1 to TRBJ2-2; D unclear. The CDR3 totals 14 residues. V was trimmed by 0 bases and J by 5 bases, leaving 10 bases between them. Germline CDR1 reads DFQATT; CDR2 reads SNEGSKA (reference sequence). CDR3 nucleotide sequence: TGCAGTGCTAGAGATTCTCTGAGGACCGGGGAGCTGTTTTTT. Its translation is CSARDSLRTGELFF.

This clonotype came up many times. The chain links TRBV6-2 or TRBV6-3 to TRBJ2-1; D may be TRBD2 (6 bases). This CDR3 contains 15 residues. The germline V and J ends were trimmed by 6 bases and 5 bases, with 17 bases remaining between them. Germline CDR1 reads MNHEY; CDR2 reads SVGEGT. The CDR3 loop is CASRGAVASDNEQFF. The DNA of the CDR3 is TGTGCCAGCAGGGGTGCGGTGGCTAGCGACAATGAGCAGTTCTTC.

As for this clonotype: A read error is likely here: a far larger clone is one base away. The chain joins TRBV28 to TRBJ2-1; D possibly uses TRBD1 or TRBD2 (6 bases each). This CDR3 comprises 15 residues. CDR1 is MDHEN, CDR2 SYDVKM, per germline. Trimming removed 6 bases at V and 10 bases at J, with 22 bases between. The CDR3 bases are TGTGCCAGCAGCCCCGGAGGAGAGGGGGGCTACGAGCAGTTCTTC. This codes for CASSPGGEGGYEQFF.